One and the same sample provided the 17 T cell receptor beta chains below, sequenced in a study of early T cells in non-severe SARS-CoV-2 infection. TCRdb independently ran MiXCR on the 5' RACE reads; one entry per CDR3 protein. This table holds some 71,000 distinct CDR3 sequences, roughly 11% found once. The sequencing used whole blood, collected at baseline. These receptors were obtained from an adult who was a healthcare worker with PCR-confirmed SARS-CoV-2 infection or an uninfected control (not recorded which).

This clonotype was detected a few times. V is TRBV5-1 and J is TRBJ2-3, with no clear D. This CDR3 has 14 amino acids. V was trimmed by 1 base and J by 2 bases, leaving 8 bases between them. Germline CDR1 SGHRS, CDR2 YFSETQ. As DNA, the CDR3 is TGCGCCAGCAGCTTGTTAAATCCCACAGATACGCAGTATTTT. This encodes CASSLLNPTDTQYF. The full variable domain, with the rest looked up from reference TRBV5-1 and TRBJ2-3, is KAGVTQTPRYLIKTRGQQVTLSCSPISGHRSVSWYQQTPGQGLQFLFEYFSETQRNKGNFPGRFSGRQFSNSRSEMNVSTLELGDSALYLCASSLLNPTDTQYFGPGTRLTVL.

This clonotype was counted only a few times. The rearrangement uses TRBV5-1 and TRBJ1-6, with D possibly matching TRBD1 (5 bases). CDR1 and CDR2 (germline): SGHRS, YFSETQ. V was shortened by 3 bases and J by 6 bases, with 10 bases between the two germline ends. This CDR3 is 14 amino acids long. CDR3 coding DNA: TGCGCCAGCAGCTCGGGGAGGGGTAATTCACCCCTCCACTTT. This gives the protein CASSSGRGNSPLHF.

This clonotype counts as medium-sized. This rearrangement joins TRBV15 to TRBJ2-1; TRBD2 is a possible D gene (6 bases). In germline, CDR1 is LNHNV, CDR2 YYDKDF (reference sequence). This CDR3 has 15 residues. The ends were cut back, 6 bases at V and 1 base at J, with 13 bases in the middle. The DNA for the CDR3 is TGTGCCACCAGTCCCGGGGAGGCGTCCTACAATGAGCAGTTCTTC. Protein: CATSPGEASYNEQFF.

This clonotype has a count of ten or more. The chain uses TRBV3-1 and TRBJ2-7; D ambiguous. Trimming removed 3 bases from V and 3 bases from J, with 12 bases in between. The CDR3 has 14 residues. Germline loops: CDR1 LGHDT, CDR2 YNNKEL (reference sequence). In nucleotides, the CDR3 is TGTGCCAGCAGCCACCTGGGCTCCAGCTACGAGCAGTACTTC. Protein: CASSHLGSSYEQYF.

This clonotype occurred many times. The chain links TRBV29-1 to TRBJ2-3; D unresolved. The germline V gene encodes CDR1 SQVTM and CDR2 ANQGSEA. The CDR3 loop spans 14 amino acids. The V gene lost 6 bases and the J gene lost 2 bases, with 15 bases spanning the gap. CDR3 DNA: TGCAGCGTGGAGAAGGGTCAAGCCACAGATACGCAGTATTTT. This gives the protein CSVEKGQATDTQYF.

This clonotype was detected many times. The chain couples TRBV29-1 to TRBJ2-1, with 12 bases matching TRBD2. The germline V gene has CDR1 SQVTM and CDR2 ANQGSEA. The CDR3 is 18 residues long. V dropped 5 bases and J dropped 9; count of bases not matched to a gene: 20. This CDR3 reads CSVTALTSGGFGGFEQFF. In DNA, the CDR3 is TGCAGCGTTACCGCCTTGACTAGCGGGGGCTTTGGGGGTTTTGAGCAGTTCTTC.

This clonotype was detected only a few times. This chain connects TRBV2 to TRBJ2-2; D remains ambiguous. Deletions cut 7 bases from V and 0 bases from J, with 12 bases between. The CDR3 runs 15 residues. From germline, CDR1 is SNHLY and CDR2 FYNNEI. This CDR3 is CASTALLTNTGELFF. DNA of the CDR3: TGTGCCAGCACGGCCCTACTAACGAACACCGGGGAGCTGTTTTTT.

The table lists this clonotype with a few counts. The V gene is TRBV3-1, the J gene TRBJ2-6; tentative D call: TRBD1 (6 bases). Germline V gene data show CDR1 as LGHDT and CDR2 as YNNKEL (reference sequence). This CDR3 is built from 17 residues. Trimming cost V 4 bases and J 0 bases, with 13 bases left between them. In nucleotides, the CDR3 is TGTGCCAGCAGCCGGGGGCCCGCCGACTCTGGGGCCAACGTCCTGACTTTC. This codes for CASSRGPADSGANVLTF. The whole variable domain, filled in from reference TRBV3-1 and TRBJ2-6, reads DTAVSQTPKYLVTQMGNDKSIKCEQNLGHDTMYWYKQDSKKFLKIMFSYNNKELIINETVPNRFSPKSPDKAHLNLHINSLELGDSAVYFCASSRGPADSGANVLTFGAGSRLTVL.

This chain connects TRBV18 to TRBJ2-7; D is uncertain. V was shortened by 4 bases and J by 2 bases, with 9 bases between the two germline ends. The CDR3 is 13 residues long. Germline CDR1 is KGHSH and CDR2 is LQKENI. The chain's CDR3 is CASSLGFTYEQYF. The CDR3, as DNA: TGTGCCAGCTCACTAGGGTTCACCTACGAGCAGTACTTC. Looking up the rest from reference TRBV18 and TRBJ2-7 gives the full variable domain: NAGVMQNPRHLVRRRGQEARLRCSPMKGHSHVYWYRQLPEEGLKFMVYLQKENIIDESGMPKERFSAEFPKEGPSILRIQQVVRGDSAAYFCASSLGFTYEQYFGPGTRLTVT.

The chain combines TRBV9 with TRBJ1-2, with TRBD1 matching 7 bases. CDR1 is SGDLS, CDR2 YYNGEE, per germline. J was trimmed by 8 bases and V by 3 bases; bases with no gene match: 4. This CDR3 spans 12 amino acids. The CDR3 spells CASSASGGGYTF. In DNA, the CDR3 is TGTGCCAGCAGCGCCTCAGGGGGAGGCTACACCTTC.

J is TRBJ2-7 and V is TRBV4-1; 9 positions agree with TRBD1. With V trimmed by 3 bases and J by 0 bases, 6 bases remained unmatched. CDR1 and CDR2 from the germline V gene are MGHRA and YSYEKL. The CDR3 totals 16 residues. CDR3 residues: CASSHGQGPSSYEQYF. The CDR3 nucleotides are TGCGCCAGCAGCCACGGACAGGGGCCGAGCTCCTACGAGCAGTACTTC.

This clonotype appeared a few times. The chain employs TRBV7-9 and TRBJ2-2, with D possibly matching TRBD2 (5 bases). Germline lookup yields CDR1 SEHNR and CDR2 FQNEAQ (reference sequence). Trimming stripped 6 bases from V and 4 bases from J, with 12 bases between. This CDR3 is 14 amino acids long. The CDR3 loop is CASSRYRGTGELFF. The CDR3 region has the DNA TGTGCCAGCAGTAGATACCGGGGCACCGGGGAGCTGTTTTTT.

This CDR3 is CSVGGTGDYEQYF. The CDR3 DNA is TGCAGCGTTGGGGGGACAGGGGACTACGAGCAGTACTTC. The rearrangement joins TRBV29-1 to TRBJ2-7; 10 nucleotides line up with TRBD1. The CDR3 is 13 residues long. In germline, CDR1 is SQVTM, CDR2 ANQGSEA. J lost 3 bases, V lost 4 bases, and 3 bases had no gene match.

This clonotype was seen more than once but under ten times. The chain is built from TRBV30 and TRBJ2-1; D is possibly TRBD2 (5 bases). Trimming took 5 bases from V and 5 from J, leaving 10 bases between them. Germline-derived CDR1 and CDR2 are GTSNPN and SVGIG (reference sequence). This CDR3 is built from 12 residues. The CDR3 nucleotides are TGTGCCTGGGCGAGGGCAGACAATGAGCAGTTCTTC. Protein: CAWARADNEQFF.

This clonotype was counted at least ten times. The chain links TRBV5-1 to TRBJ2-5; a weak D match, TRBD2 (5 bases). Per the germline V gene, CDR1 is SGHRS and CDR2 is YFSETQ. The CDR3 consists of 12 residues. The V end was cut by 0 bases, the J end by 5 bases, with 5 bases between. CDR3 amino acids: CASSLAGETQYF. CDR3 bases: TGCGCCAGCAGCTTGGCGGGGGAGACCCAGTACTTC.

The CDR3 spells CASTGQGNIRIEQYF. Written as DNA, the CDR3 is TGTGCCAGCACGGGACAGGGGAATATTCGGATCGAGCAGTACTTC. The V gene is TRBV6-1, the J gene TRBJ2-7; 10 bases line up with TRBD1. The V gene end was trimmed by 7 bases and the J gene end by 6 bases; junction bases not matched to a gene: 12. The CDR3 has 15 amino acids. Germline-derived CDR1 and CDR2 are MNHNS and SASEGT.

This clonotype was recorded many times. The V call is TRBV7-2, the J call TRBJ2-7; tentatively, D is TRBD2 (6 bases). Trimming pared 6 bases from V and 7 bases from J, leaving 16 bases between. The CDR3 runs to 13 residues. CDR1 and CDR2 (germline): SGHTA, FQGNSA. The DNA for the CDR3 is TGTGCCAGCAGTTCTCGACTAGGAGGTGAGCAGTACTTC. Its protein is CASSSRLGGEQYF.